This T cell receptor beta chain was captured by sequencing in a study of T cell responses to AZD1222 COVID-19 vaccine. Findings and caveats of the study: An increase in Spike-specific TCR breadth and depth was observed after two AZD1222 doses. Baseline serostatus was positive in only a handful of AZD1222 recipients.

Assay used: immunoSEQ multiplex PCR; TCRdb lists only in-frame clones, some missing. The sample shows more than 85,000 clones, approximately 91% of them seen only once. CDR1 is MNHEY and CDR2 is SMNVEV in the germline V gene (reference sequence). CDR3 length: 11 residues. After removal of 5 bases from V and 11 bases from J, the junction contained 3 bases not matched to a gene. As for this clone: What it binds is unknown.

The TCR comes from an adult in good health. The source was peripheral blood, collected on day 0 of AZD1222 vaccination. The J gene is TRBJ2-1, the V gene TRBV27; 7 nucleotides line up with TRBD2. The CDR3 protein is CASSPGLQQFF. DNA of the CDR3: TGTGCCAGCAGTCCGGGACTACAGCAGTTCTTC.